These 2 T cell receptor beta chains share one sample of origin, sequenced in a study of blood T cell repertoires in COVID-19. TCRdb's copy holds only in-frame clones and misses some; the assay was immunoSEQ multiplex PCR. The data hold around 300,000 clones, with roughly 90% observed a single time. Sequencing was performed on peripheral blood. The receptor source for this set is a man in his fifties with acute or convalescent COVID-19.

This clone came up a few times. This chain links TRBV10-1 with TRBJ2-5; D is undetermined. Trimming stripped 0 bases from V and 5 bases from J, with 4 bases between. CDR3 length: 12 residues. Germline V gene data show CDR1 as WNHNN and CDR2 as SYGVQD (reference sequence). The CDR3 sequence is CASSESSETQYF. CDR3 nucleotide sequence: TGCGCCAGCAGTGAGTCGAGCGAGACCCAGTACTTC.

The chain links TRBV6-2 or TRBV6-3 to TRBJ1-1; D is perhaps TRBD1 (5 bases). V shed 2 bases and J shed 1 base, with 17 bases lying between them. CDR3 length: 17 residues. Looked up from germline, CDR1 is MNHEY and CDR2 is SVGEGT. CDR3: CASSYRETGTENTEAFF. The CDR3 DNA follows: TGTGCCAGCAGTTACCGAGAGACCGGGACTGAGAACACTGAAGCTTTCTTT.